The present T cell receptor beta chain was sequenced within a study of blood T cell repertoires in COVID-19. Turning to the study itself: Samples taken during acute and convalescent COVID-19 were collected in the United States, Italy and Spain. Nucleic acid was either cDNA or gDNA, and it came from T cells, B-cell-depleted T cells, or PBMCs.

The germline V gene encodes CDR1 WNHNN and CDR2 SYGVQD (reference sequence). The CDR3 is 11 residues long. Trimming took off 7 bases at V and 4 bases at J, with 7 bases between the two ends. The assay was immunoSEQ multiplex PCR, and TCRdb's table has in-frame clones only and misses some. The sample has 35,000 to 40,000 clones; roughly 90% are singletons. This sequence originates from a human donor in a cohort sampled during active COVID-19. V usage is TRBV10-1 and J usage is TRBJ1-2; D unclear. Sequences were obtained from peripheral blood. For the CDR3, the DNA is TGCGCCAGCATTCCTTGCTATGGCTACACCTTC. Translating gives CASIPCYGYTF.